This T cell receptor (beta chain) emerged from a study of cytomegalovirus exposure and HLA in healthy donors. Background on the study: Drawn from HLA-typed donors, about 82 million unique TCRs were held in an early data release.

PCR employed 60 Vbeta and 13 Jbeta primers. Here immunoSEQ multiplex PCR was the method, and the copy in TCRdb shows in-frame clones only, minus some. The sample holds about 160,000 clones, 77% seen once. The CDR3 spans 13 residues. Germline CDR1 is SGHRS and CDR2 is YFSETQ. Trimming removed 4 bases from V and 6 bases from J, with 14 bases in between. Points on this clone: Its antigen is as yet unknown.

Study-level results: Among the sequence variants, a highly shared cluster was likely an artifact of sequencing. With DRB1 most and HLA-C fewest, TCR association rates differed between HLA loci in a later analysis. Excluded were some V segments that proved indistinguishable, including TRBV6-2 and TRBV6-3.

The receptor comes from a man in his forties or fifties in good health and CMV-seropositive. The chain has TRBV5-1 and TRBJ2-7; TRBD1 might be the D (6 bases). Sequencing was done on a sample of PBMCs. The CDR3 DNA is TGCGCCAGCAGCAACAGGGAAACGGGCGAGCAGTACTTC. It yields the protein CASSNRETGEQYF. Together with reference TRBV5-1 and TRBJ2-7, the CDR3 gives the full variable domain: KAGVTQTPRYLIKTRGQQVTLSCSPISGHRSVSWYQQTPGQGLQFLFEYFSETQRNKGNFPGRFSGRQFSNSRSEMNVSTLELGDSALYLCASSNRETGEQYFGPGTRLTVT.